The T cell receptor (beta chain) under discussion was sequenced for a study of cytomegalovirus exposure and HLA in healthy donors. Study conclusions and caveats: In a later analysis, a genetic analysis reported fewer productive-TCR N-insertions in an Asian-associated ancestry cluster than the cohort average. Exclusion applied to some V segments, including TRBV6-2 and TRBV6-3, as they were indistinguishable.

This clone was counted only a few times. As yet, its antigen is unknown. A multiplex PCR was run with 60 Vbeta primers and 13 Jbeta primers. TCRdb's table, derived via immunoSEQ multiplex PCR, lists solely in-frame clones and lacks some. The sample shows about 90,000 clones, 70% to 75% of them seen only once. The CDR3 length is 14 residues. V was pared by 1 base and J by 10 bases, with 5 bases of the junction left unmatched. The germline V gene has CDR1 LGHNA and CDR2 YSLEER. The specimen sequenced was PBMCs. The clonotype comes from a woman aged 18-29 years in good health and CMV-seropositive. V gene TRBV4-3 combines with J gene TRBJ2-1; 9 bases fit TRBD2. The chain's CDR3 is CASSQGTSGREQFF. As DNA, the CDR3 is TGCGCCAGCAGCCAAGGGACCAGCGGGAGGGAGCAGTTCTTC.